These T cell receptor beta chains were read from a single sample in a study of blood T cell repertoires in COVID-19. TCRdb keeps only in-frame clones here, not all; method: immunoSEQ multiplex PCR. Of roughly 130,000 clones detected, around 85% appear once; the ten largest clones hold approximately 8.4%. The source material was PBMCs or T cells enriched from blood (not recorded which). These receptors were collected from a man aged 45-65 years who had recovered from COVID-19. The CDR3 runs from the conserved cysteine through the conserved F or W. D genes are given only for firm matches. Some rows mark clone size as missing; the rest say once, few, many or name a class of expanded clone.

d_call j_call v_call clone_size cdr3_nt cdr3_aa
TRBD1 TRBJ2-7 TRBV6-5 - TGTGCCAGCGGGTGGAACAGGGGACAGGGAGAGCAGTACTTC CASGWNRGQGEQYF
- TRBJ2-1 TRBV2 - TGTGCCAGCAGCGCGGCTCTGAGCTCCTACAATGAGCAGTTCTTC CASSAALSSYNEQFF
TRBD1 TRBJ1-6 TRBV4-3 - TGCGCCAGCAGCCGCGGACAGGGCGGGTCACCCCTCCACTTT CASSRGQGGSPLHF
TRBD2 TRBJ2-4 TRBV6-5 few TGTGCCAGCAGCAGCGGGACCAAAAACATTCAGTACTTC CASSSGTKNIQYF
- TRBJ2-7 TRBV15 - TGTGCCACCAGCACACAGGGTTACGAGCAGTACTTC CATSTQGYEQYF
- TRBJ2-2 TRBV19 - TGTGCCACGTCCGCAGCGTTGAACACCGGGGAGCTGTTTTTT CATSAALNTGELFF
TRBD2 TRBJ2-1 TRBV3-1/TRBV3-2 once TGTGCCGGACTAGCGGGGGGGCCCCTTGGCTCCTACAATGAGCAGTTCTTC CAGLAGGPLGSYNEQFF
- TRBJ1-4 TRBV28 - TGTGCCAGCAGTCCGCCGGGGAAGGCGCTGTTTTTT CASSPPGKALFF
- TRBJ2-7 TRBV30 - TGTGCCTGGAGTGTACTTGGAGGGGCAGGGAACGAGCAGTACTTC CAWSVLGGAGNEQYF
- TRBJ1-5 TRBV20-1 - TGCAGTGCTAGTTTCCCGGGGATGAGCAATCAGCCCCAGCATTTT CSASFPGMSNQPQHF
- TRBJ1-5 TRBV6-5 - TGTGCCAGCTGCAGGACAGATCCGAGCAATCAGCCCCAGCATTTT CASCRTDPSNQPQHF
- TRBJ2-3 TRBV7-2 - TGTGCCAGCAGCTGGGCAGGGGGCACAGATACGCAGTATTTT CASSWAGGTDTQYF
TRBD1 TRBJ1-1 TRBV7-6 - TGTGCCAGCAGCTTCCGGACAGGGGGGATGAACACTGAAGCTTTCTTT CASSFRTGGMNTEAFF
- TRBJ1-4 TRBV15 - TGTGCCACCAGCAGAGGGGGGGTAGGTTCGTTCGGTGAAAAACTGTTTTTT CATSRGGVGSFGEKLFF
TRBD2 TRBJ2-7 TRBV7-6 - TGTGCCAGCAGCACCGGGGGGGAGCAGTACTTC CASSTGGEQYF
TRBD1 TRBJ2-3 TRBV9 - TGTGCCAGCAGCGTAGTTGACAGGGGGTCCCTAAACCACCTCGCAGATACGCAGTATTTT CASSVVDRGSLNHLADTQYF
TRBD1 TRBJ1-1 TRBV7-2 - TGTGCCAGCAGCCCAACCGGGACAGGGAACACTGAAGCTTTCTTT CASSPTGTGNTEAFF
- TRBJ1-5 TRBV28 - TGTGCCAGCAGTCCTGGGGCCCAACTCAATCAGCCCCAGCATTTT CASSPGAQLNQPQHF
- TRBJ2-5 TRBV30 once TGTGCCTGGAGTAGACTAACGGGGGGCTATCGGCAAGAGACCCAGTACTTC CAWSRLTGGYRQETQYF
- TRBJ1-5 TRBV27 - TGTGCCAGCAGTTTGGCCCCACAGGGTATCAATCAGCCCCAGCATTTT CASSLAPQGINQPQHF
- TRBJ1-1 TRBV24-1 - TGTGCCACCAGTGATTCCGGCCGTTGGGCGGCTTTCTTT CATSDSGRWAAFF
TRBD1 TRBJ1-2 TRBV18 - TGTGCCAGCTCACCAGGACAGGGTGAGGACTATGGCTACACCTTC CASSPGQGEDYGYTF
TRBD1 TRBJ1-5 TRBV24-1 - TGTGCCACCAGTGACTGGACAGGGGGCAATCAGCCCCAGCATTTT CATSDWTGGNQPQHF
TRBD1 TRBJ1-1 TRBV14 - TGTGCCAGCAGCACCAGGGGGCTGAACACTGAAGCTTTCTTT CASSTRGLNTEAFF
- TRBJ2-1 TRBV2 once TGTGCCAGCAGTGAGGGCCGGGGGGAGCAGTTCTTC CASSEGRGEQFF
TRBD2 TRBJ2-3 TRBV28 - TGTGCCAGCAGGGGACTAGCGGGGGGGCCGATCACAGATACGCAGTATTTT CASRGLAGGPITDTQYF
- TRBJ2-7 TRBV2 - TGTGCCAGCACAGGGTTGTCCTACGAGCAGTACTTC CASTGLSYEQYF
- TRBJ1-6 TRBV27 - TGTGCCAGCAGTTTGTCCGTGGGGGCGAGTAAATCACCCCTCCACTTT CASSLSVGASKSPLHF
- TRBJ2-3 TRBV10-2 - TGCGCCACCGGTCAGGGGAGTGGAGATACGCAGTATTTT CATGQGSGDTQYF
- TRBJ2-2 TRBV6-2/TRBV6-3 - TGTGCCAGCAGTTACGTTCTTACCGGGGAGCTGTTTTTT CASSYVLTGELFF
TRBD2 TRBJ2-3 TRBV30 - TGTGCCTGGAGTGCTCGCGGGGGGAGTAGGACGCAGTATTTT CAWSARGGSRTQYF
TRBD1 TRBJ1-6 TRBV6-4 - TGTGCCAGCAGCCCCGGGACAGGGGTTTCACCCCTCCACTTT CASSPGTGVSPLHF
- TRBJ2-7 TRBV10-3 - TGTGCCATCAGTGAGCTATCGCGCGAACCGGGACTTCCCTCCTACGAGCAGTACTTC CAISELSREPGLPSYEQYF
- TRBJ1-4 TRBV9 - TGTGCCAGCAGCACACCCGGGACATCTAATGAAAAACTGTTTTTT CASSTPGTSNEKLFF
TRBD1 TRBJ1-5 TRBV7-2 - TGTGCCAGCAGCGTGGGACAGGCCTTCAATCAGCCCCAGCATTTT CASSVGQAFNQPQHF